These T cell receptor beta chains were read from a single sample in a study of somatic mutations in cytotoxic T cells in rheumatoid arthritis. Assay: immunoSEQ multiplex PCR; the TCRdb copy retains only in-frame clones and omits some. The data show around 19,000 clones, almost 85% seen once. The sample taken for sequencing was CD8+ T cells sorted from blood. Receptors originate from an adult with rheumatoid arthritis. CDR3s include the opening cysteine and the closing phenylalanine or tryptophan. The order of the fields is J gene, D gene, clone size, V gene, CDR3 protein, CDR3 DNA. The D gene is left open where the match is weak. A row's size may be missing; if present it is once, few, many or a size class.

j_call: TRBJ2-7
d_call: NA
clone_size: NA
v_call: TRBV11-3
cdr3_aa: CASSLVGSYEQYF
cdr3_nt: TGTGCCAGCAGCTTGGTGGGAAGCTACGAGCAGTACTTC

j_call: TRBJ1-1
d_call: NA
clone_size: NA
v_call: TRBV19
cdr3_aa: CASSFRGYALNTEAFF
cdr3_nt: TGTGCCAGTAGTTTCAGGGGTTATGCATTGAACACTGAAGCTTTCTTT

j_call: TRBJ1-1
d_call: NA
clone_size: once
v_call: TRBV2
cdr3_aa: CASSDLQGVATEAFF
cdr3_nt: TGTGCCAGCAGTGACCTACAGGGAGTAGCCACTGAAGCTTTCTTT

j_call: TRBJ2-1
d_call: TRBD2
clone_size: once
v_call: TRBV27
cdr3_aa: CASSLTAGGGYNEQFF
cdr3_nt: TGTGCCAGCAGTTTAACTGCGGGAGGGGGGTACAATGAGCAGTTCTTC

j_call: TRBJ2-1
d_call: NA
clone_size: NA
v_call: TRBV7-3
cdr3_aa: CASSPGLTPLNEQFF
cdr3_nt: TGTGCCAGCAGCCCGGGACTGACTCCCTTAAATGAGCAGTTCTTC

j_call: TRBJ1-1
d_call: NA
clone_size: few
v_call: TRBV29-1
cdr3_aa: CSVDGGENTEAFF
cdr3_nt: TGCAGCGTTGACGGGGGGGAGAACACTGAAGCTTTCTTT

j_call: TRBJ2-7
d_call: NA
clone_size: NA
v_call: TRBV5-1
cdr3_aa: CASSFGGHEQYF
cdr3_nt: TGCGCCAGCAGCTTTGGGGGTCACGAGCAGTACTTC

j_call: TRBJ2-1
d_call: NA
clone_size: NA
v_call: TRBV11-2
cdr3_aa: CASSPWPGGDYNEQFF
cdr3_nt: TGTGCCAGCAGCCCCTGGCCAGGCGGGGACTACAATGAGCAGTTCTTC

j_call: TRBJ1-2
d_call: TRBD1
clone_size: NA
v_call: TRBV5-4
cdr3_aa: CASSLGQGSNYGYTF
cdr3_nt: TGTGCCAGCAGCCTAGGACAGGGATCAAACTATGGCTACACCTTC

j_call: TRBJ1-1
d_call: NA
clone_size: NA
v_call: TRBV7-9
cdr3_aa: CASSLDRAEAFF
cdr3_nt: TGTGCCAGCAGCTTAGACCGGGCTGAAGCTTTCTTT

j_call: TRBJ2-2
d_call: NA
clone_size: once
v_call: TRBV7-9
cdr3_aa: CASSWTNTGELFF
cdr3_nt: TGTGCCAGCAGCTGGACCAACACCGGGGAGCTGTTTTTT

j_call: TRBJ1-2
d_call: NA
clone_size: NA
v_call: TRBV6-4
cdr3_aa: CASRPGEGGGYGYTF
cdr3_nt: TGTGCCAGCAGACCTGGTGAGGGGGGCGGCTATGGCTACACCTTC

j_call: TRBJ2-7
d_call: TRBD1
clone_size: NA
v_call: TRBV7-6
cdr3_aa: CASSPWTGPTYEQYF
cdr3_nt: TGTGCCAGCAGCCCGTGGACAGGGCCTACCTACGAGCAGTACTTC

j_call: TRBJ2-3
d_call: TRBD2
clone_size: NA
v_call: TRBV9
cdr3_aa: CASSTLAGGSTDTQYF
cdr3_nt: TGTGCCAGCAGCACGTTAGCGGGAGGGAGCACAGATACGCAGTATTTT

j_call: TRBJ2-2
d_call: NA
clone_size: NA
v_call: TRBV6-6
cdr3_aa: CASSPRVNGELFF
cdr3_nt: TGTGCCAGCAGTCCCAGGGTCAACGGGGAGCTGTTTTTT

j_call: TRBJ2-7
d_call: NA
clone_size: NA
v_call: TRBV5-4
cdr3_aa: CASSLGGEQYF
cdr3_nt: TGTGCCAGCAGCTTAGGGGGAGAGCAGTACTTC

j_call: TRBJ2-7
d_call: TRBD2
clone_size: NA
v_call: TRBV30
cdr3_aa: CAWTLAGGLYEQYF
cdr3_nt: TGTGCCTGGACGCTAGCGGGAGGGCTCTACGAGCAGTACTTC

j_call: TRBJ1-3
d_call: NA
clone_size: NA
v_call: TRBV10-2
cdr3_aa: CASSEETRSGNTIYF
cdr3_nt: TGCGCCAGCAGTGAGGAGACAAGGTCAGGAAACACCATATATTTT

j_call: TRBJ2-7
d_call: NA
clone_size: once
v_call: TRBV7-2
cdr3_aa: CASSLTDPGLGEQYF
cdr3_nt: TGTGCCAGCAGCTTGACAGACCCTGGACTGGGCGAGCAGTACTTC

j_call: TRBJ2-2
d_call: NA
clone_size: NA
v_call: TRBV29-1
cdr3_aa: CSATAMRDTGELFF
cdr3_nt: TGCAGCGCGACTGCAATGCGGGACACCGGGGAGCTGTTTTTT

j_call: TRBJ2-7
d_call: NA
clone_size: once
v_call: TRBV6-5
cdr3_aa: CASSYSPGSAYEQYF
cdr3_nt: TGTGCCAGCAGTTACTCCCCAGGATCAGCCTACGAGCAGTACTTC

j_call: TRBJ1-2
d_call: NA
clone_size: NA
v_call: TRBV28
cdr3_aa: CASSLKVGPRYGYTF
cdr3_nt: TGTGCCAGCAGTTTAAAGGTGGGACCCCGCTATGGCTACACCTTC